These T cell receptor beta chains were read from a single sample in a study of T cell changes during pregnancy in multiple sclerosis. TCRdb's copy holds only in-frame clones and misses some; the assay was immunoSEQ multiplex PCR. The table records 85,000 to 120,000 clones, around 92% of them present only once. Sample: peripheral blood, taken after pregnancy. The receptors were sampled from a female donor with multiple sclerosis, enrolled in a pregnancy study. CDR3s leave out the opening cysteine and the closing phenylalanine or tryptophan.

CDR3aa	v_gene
SVEFSQGVYQPQH	TRBV29-1
ASNLVDTQY	TRBV19
ASSARGSPLH	TRBV9
ASKTEAGGETQY	TRBV2
ASSKGQGRHTGELF	TRBV5-1
ASSVSGQADTEAF	TRBV9
ASSSVDRGNEKLF	TRBV7-6
ATSRDRDRSTDTQY	TRBV15
SVAAKRSPSSYEQY	TRBV29-1
ASRPTGDDQPQH	TRBV5-1
ASSSLQGWNGYT	TRBV28
ASSSTRQGRHQPQH	TRBV6-5
ATNPPGGYNEQF	TRBV19
ASSWEEVGGGYT	TRBV7-2
ASSPQGKGYGYT	TRBV19
ASSGFIEAF	TRBV2
ASSSRGAGYEQY	TRBV6-5
SAINTGELF	TRBV20-1
SVLDRGNYGYT	TRBV29-1
ASRAVGAGGPDTQY	TRBV27
AWTPSSGNTIY	TRBV30
ASSPGGPDYEQY	TRBV18
ASSYGGGPEQY	TRBV6-5
SAPDSYGYT	TRBV20-1
ASSQKTENQPQH	TRBV18
ASSEPGANTEAF	TRBV6-1
ASSERVNMGGLTGELF	TRBV6-1
AITPNRDILYGYT	TRBV10-3
ASSPGTGHGNQPQH	TRBV5-6
ASSSDRGGTEAF	TRBV7-8
ASRRADEQF	TRBV5-4
ASSGYSGSYNEQF	TRBV2
ASSYGSDRGYGYT	TRBV6-5
AISPTGEASPLH	TRBV10-3
ASSPPIFDRGYEQY	TRBV7-8
ASNSGVANEQF	TRBV2
ASSSGGAAGANVLT	TRBV19
ASSSQGAVAF	TRBV6-5
ASSLRRMASDPKTYEQY	TRBV13
APLGLPTLNEKLF	TRBV5-1
ASSFVPGKSTEAF	TRBV28
ASSLAGGPGEQY	TRBV5-1
ASSPPGGGEQF	TRBV18
ASSLTGYNEQF	TRBV5-1
ASSPVGTRGTGELF	TRBV19
ASSGGLGYEQY	TRBV2
AISEDRPGELF	TRBV10-3
ASSPLTGNQETQY	TRBV18
ASSMGSGAEAF	TRBV19
ASSPRDRYTDTQY	TRBV11-1
ASSLAGEQPQH	TRBV5-1
ASSVGGQETQY	TRBV9
ASSPLTHSGNTIY	TRBV18
ASSLGGRQETQY	TRBV7-8
ASSYSTGRGNTIY	TRBV6-6
ASSLGQGVSTEAF	TRBV7-6
ASSEVLGAGAQNEQF	TRBV6-1
ASSLLGQGEAF	TRBV28
ASSSGRVEYEKLF	TRBV7-9